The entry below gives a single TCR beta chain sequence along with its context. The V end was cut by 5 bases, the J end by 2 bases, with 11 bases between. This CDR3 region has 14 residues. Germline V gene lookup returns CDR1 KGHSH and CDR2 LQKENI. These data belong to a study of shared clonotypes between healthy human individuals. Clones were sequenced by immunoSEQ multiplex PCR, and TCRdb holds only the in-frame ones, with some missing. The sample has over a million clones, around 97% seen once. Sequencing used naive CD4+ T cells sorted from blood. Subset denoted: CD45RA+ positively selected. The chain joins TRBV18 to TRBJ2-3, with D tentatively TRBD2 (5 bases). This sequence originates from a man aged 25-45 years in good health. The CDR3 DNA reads TGTGCCAGCTCATCGAGGACTTCCACAGATACGCAGTATTTT. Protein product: CASSSRTSTDTQYF.